Below, 2 T cell receptor beta chains from the same sample are listed, as sequenced in a study of T cell responses to AZD1222 COVID-19 vaccine. Measured with immunoSEQ multiplex PCR; TCRdb has only the in-frame clones, and not every one. This table has about 140,000 clones, 92% appearing once. The source was peripheral blood, collected 28 days after the second AZD1222 dose. The origin of the receptors is an adult who received the AZD1222 COVID-19 vaccine.

This chain uses TRBV18 with TRBJ2-5; the D is unclear. V was pared by 2 bases and J by 3 bases, with 7 bases between. This CDR3 contains 13 residues. Germline V gene data show CDR1 as KGHSH and CDR2 as LQKENI. The CDR3 is CASSPVFEETQYF. In DNA form, the CDR3 reads TGTGCCAGCTCACCAGTATTCGAAGAGACCCAGTACTTC. Full variable domain (remainder filled in from reference TRBV18 and TRBJ2-5): NAGVMQNPRHLVRRRGQEARLRCSPMKGHSHVYWYRQLPEEGLKFMVYLQKENIIDESGMPKERFSAEFPKEGPSILRIQQVVRGDSAAYFCASSPVFEETQYFGPGTRLLVL.

V gene TRBV7-2 combines with J gene TRBJ2-3; possibly TRBD2 for D (5 bases). Germline V gene data show CDR1 as SGHTA and CDR2 as FQGNSA. V was pared by 9 bases and J by 5 bases, with 21 bases between. The CDR3 contains 15 residues. The CDR3 here is CASSRLIATGDTQYF. CDR3 nucleotides: TGTGCCAGTTCTAGACTAATTGCGACGGGAGATACGCAGTATTTT.